This T cell receptor beta chain is from a study of blood T cells in healthy people across ages. Next came a second PCR, run for about 7 to 12 cycles, which used a sample-barcoded 5' primer along with a J-beta primer mix. TCRdb reanalysed the 5' RACE reads using MiXCR and keeps one entry per CDR3 protein. The profile covers approximately 360,000 distinct CDR3 sequences, with about 52% appearing a single time and 45% to 65% taken by the ten largest. As regards this clonotype: The antigen is undetermined.

Study-wide results and caveats: TCR beta diversity, measured per million T cells, fell in a roughly linear way with age. TCR beta diversity was tightly associated with the proportion of naive T cells.

This CDR3 comprises 13 residues. Germline lookup yields CDR1 SQVTM and CDR2 ANQGSEA. The V end lost 6 bases, the J end lost 0 bases, and 9 bases lay between the germline ends. The receptor was derived from a man in his 60s in good health. The sample was blood. J is TRBJ1-3 and V is TRBV29-1; no clear D. The CDR3 region is CSVLQSSGNTIYF. DNA for the CDR3: TGCAGCGTCCTACAGAGCTCTGGAAACACCATATATTTT.